What follows is one TCR beta chain and its context. Antigen unknown. PCR used 60 Vbeta primers and 13 Jbeta primers. As handled by the study authors: A follow-up analysis tallied 70 million to 80 million unique TCR beta chains, 9 million to 11 million shared. The assay was immunoSEQ multiplex PCR, and TCRdb's table has in-frame clones only and misses some. V and J calls and clone size follow that table, whereas D and trimming were derived from the DNA. The table includes 99,000 or so clones, around 72% detected once. This record belongs to a study of cytomegalovirus exposure and HLA in healthy donors. Study as a whole: Assignment to the Caucasian-associated ancestry cluster applied to 75% to 85% of the approximately 370 genotyped donors.

Whole-study findings and limits: In a later analysis, compared with equally common non-associated chains, HLA-associated beta chains were more expanded.

Specimen: PBMCs. The receptor was derived from a male donor in good health and CMV-seronegative.

The CDR3 DNA reads as TGTGCCAGCAGCCGAACCCCCGGGACTAGCGGGTGGTTTACCTACGAGCAGTACTTC. Translation: CASSRTPGTSGWFTYEQYF. The chain joins TRBV14 to TRBJ2-5; 12 bases fit TRBD2. The J call could be wrong; TRBJ2-7 is a better fit for the DNA end. The CDR3 contains 19 residues. Germline V lookup: CDR1 SGHDN, CDR2 FVKESK.